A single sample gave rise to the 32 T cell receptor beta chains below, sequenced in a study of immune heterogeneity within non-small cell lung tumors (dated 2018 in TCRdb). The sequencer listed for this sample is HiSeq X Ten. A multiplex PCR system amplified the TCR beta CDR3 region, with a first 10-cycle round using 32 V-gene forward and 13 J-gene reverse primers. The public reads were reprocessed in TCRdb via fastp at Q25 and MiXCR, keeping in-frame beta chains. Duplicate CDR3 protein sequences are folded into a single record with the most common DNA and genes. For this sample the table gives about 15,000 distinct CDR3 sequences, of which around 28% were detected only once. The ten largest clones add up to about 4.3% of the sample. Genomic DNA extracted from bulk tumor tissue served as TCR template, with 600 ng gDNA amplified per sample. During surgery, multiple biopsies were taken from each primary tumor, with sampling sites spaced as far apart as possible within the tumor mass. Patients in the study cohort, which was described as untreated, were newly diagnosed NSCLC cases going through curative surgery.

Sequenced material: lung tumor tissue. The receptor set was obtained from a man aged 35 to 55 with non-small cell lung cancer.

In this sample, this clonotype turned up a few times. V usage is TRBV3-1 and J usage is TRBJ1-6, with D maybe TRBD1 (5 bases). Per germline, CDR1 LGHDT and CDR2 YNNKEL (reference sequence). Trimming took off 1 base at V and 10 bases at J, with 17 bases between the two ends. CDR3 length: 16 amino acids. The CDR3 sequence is CASSQVEAARGSPLHF. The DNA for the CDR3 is TGTGCCAGCAGCCAAGTTGAGGCGGCCCGGGGGTCACCCCTCCACTTT. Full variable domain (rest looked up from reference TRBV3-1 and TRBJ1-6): DTAVSQTPKYLVTQMGNDKSIKCEQNLGHDTMYWYKQDSKKFLKIMFSYNNKELIINETVPNRFSPKSPDKAHLNLHINSLELGDSAVYFCASSQVEAARGSPLHFGNGTRLTVT.

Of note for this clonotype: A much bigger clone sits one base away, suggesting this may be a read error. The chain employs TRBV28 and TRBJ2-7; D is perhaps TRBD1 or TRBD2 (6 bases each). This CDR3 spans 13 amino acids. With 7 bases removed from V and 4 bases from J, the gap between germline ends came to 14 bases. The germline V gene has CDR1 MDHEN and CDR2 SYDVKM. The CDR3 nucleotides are TGTGCCAGCATCGCAGGGGACTTATACGAGCAGTACTTC. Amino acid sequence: CASIAGDLYEQYF.

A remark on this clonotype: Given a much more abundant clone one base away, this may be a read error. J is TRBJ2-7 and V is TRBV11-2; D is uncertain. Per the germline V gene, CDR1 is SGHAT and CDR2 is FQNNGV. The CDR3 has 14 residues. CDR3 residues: CASTLVGSSYEQYF. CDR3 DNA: TGTGCCAGCACCTTAGTGGGAAGCTCCTACGAGCAGTACTTC.

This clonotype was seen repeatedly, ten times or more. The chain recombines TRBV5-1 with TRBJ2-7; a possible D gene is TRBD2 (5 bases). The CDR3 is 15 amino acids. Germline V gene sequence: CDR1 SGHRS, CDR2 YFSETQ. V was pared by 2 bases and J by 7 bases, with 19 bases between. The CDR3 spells CASSFWWANSGEQYF. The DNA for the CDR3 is TGCGCCAGCAGCTTTTGGTGGGCGAATTCGGGGGAGCAGTACTTC. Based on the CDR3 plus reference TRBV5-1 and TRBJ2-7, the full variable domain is KAGVTQTPRYLIKTRGQQVTLSCSPISGHRSVSWYQQTPGQGLQFLFEYFSETQRNKGNFPGRFSGRQFSNSRSEMNVSTLELGDSALYLCASSFWWANSGEQYFGPGTRLTVT.

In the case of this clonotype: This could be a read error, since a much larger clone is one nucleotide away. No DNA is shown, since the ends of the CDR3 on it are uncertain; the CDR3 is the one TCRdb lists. CDR3 sequence reads: CASGVGTGSNQPRHF. V is TRBV12-5 and J is TRBJ1-5; the listed D gene, TRBD1, was not tested against the DNA. The CDR3 extends over 15 residues, inclusive of both ends. CDR1 LGHNT and CDR2 FRNRAP come from the germline V gene.

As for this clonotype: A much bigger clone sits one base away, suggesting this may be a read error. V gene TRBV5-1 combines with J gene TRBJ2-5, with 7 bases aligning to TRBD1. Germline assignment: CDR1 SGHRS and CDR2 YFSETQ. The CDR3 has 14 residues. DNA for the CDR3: TGCGCCAGCAGCTTGGACAGGGGAGAAGAGACCCCGTACTTC. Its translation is CASSLDRGEETPYF. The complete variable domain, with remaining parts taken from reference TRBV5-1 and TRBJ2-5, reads KAGVTQTPRYLIKTRGQQVTLSCSPISGHRSVSWYQQTPGQGLQFLFEYFSETQRNKGNFPGRFSGRQFSNSRSEMNVSTLELGDSALYLCASSLDRGEETPYFGPGTRLLVL.

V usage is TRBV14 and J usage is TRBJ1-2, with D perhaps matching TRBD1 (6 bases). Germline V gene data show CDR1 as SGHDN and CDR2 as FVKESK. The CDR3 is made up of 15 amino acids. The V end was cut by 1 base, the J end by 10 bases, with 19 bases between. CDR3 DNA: TGTGCCAGCAGCCAAGTTCGGACAGCCTTAAATGTCTACACCTTC. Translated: CASSQVRTALNVYTF.

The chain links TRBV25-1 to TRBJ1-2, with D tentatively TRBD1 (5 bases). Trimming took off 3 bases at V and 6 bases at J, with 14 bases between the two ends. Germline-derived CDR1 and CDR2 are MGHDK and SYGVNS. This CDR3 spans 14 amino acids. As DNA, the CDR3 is TGTGCCAGCAGTGAGCCCGGGACCCCTGATGGCTACACCTTC. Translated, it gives CASSEPGTPDGYTF.

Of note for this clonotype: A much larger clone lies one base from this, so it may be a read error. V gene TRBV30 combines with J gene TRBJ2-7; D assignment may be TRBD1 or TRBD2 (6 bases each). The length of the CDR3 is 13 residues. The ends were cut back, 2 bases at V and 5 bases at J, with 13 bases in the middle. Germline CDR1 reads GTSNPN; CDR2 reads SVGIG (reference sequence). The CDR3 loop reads CAWSRGVRDEQYF. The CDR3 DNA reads TGTGCCTGGAGTAGGGGGGTTCGCGACGAGCAGTACTTC.

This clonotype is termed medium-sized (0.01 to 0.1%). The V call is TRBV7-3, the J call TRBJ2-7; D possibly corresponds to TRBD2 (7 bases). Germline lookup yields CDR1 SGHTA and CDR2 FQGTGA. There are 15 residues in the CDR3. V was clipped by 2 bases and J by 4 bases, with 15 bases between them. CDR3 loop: CASSLRGDKGYEQYF. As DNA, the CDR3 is TGTGCCAGCAGCTTACGGGGGGACAAGGGATACGAGCAGTACTTC.

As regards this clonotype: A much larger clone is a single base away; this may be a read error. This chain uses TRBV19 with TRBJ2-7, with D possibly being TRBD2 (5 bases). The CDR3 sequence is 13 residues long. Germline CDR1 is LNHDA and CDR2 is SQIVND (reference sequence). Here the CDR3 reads CASSPRGLNEEYF. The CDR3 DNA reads TGTGCCAGTAGTCCTAGAGGGCTTAACGAGGAGTACTTC. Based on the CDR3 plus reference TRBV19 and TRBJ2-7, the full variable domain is DGGITQSPKYLFRKEGQNVTLSCEQNLNHDAMYWYRQDPGQGLRLIYYSQIVNDFQKGDIAEGYSVSREKKESFPLTVTSAQKNPTAFYLCASSPRGLNEEYFGPGTRLTVT.

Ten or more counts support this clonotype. The CDR3 region is CASSPGQGSLSEKLFF. The CDR3 region has the DNA TGTGCCAGCAGCCCCGGACAGGGGAGTCTAAGTGAAAAACTGTTTTTT. The chain couples TRBV7-2 to TRBJ1-4; 9 bases match TRBD1. CDR1 and CDR2 (germline): SGHTA, FQGNSA. The CDR3 totals 16 residues. The V segment lost 5 bases and the J segment 7 bases; nucleotides outside the gene matches: 11.

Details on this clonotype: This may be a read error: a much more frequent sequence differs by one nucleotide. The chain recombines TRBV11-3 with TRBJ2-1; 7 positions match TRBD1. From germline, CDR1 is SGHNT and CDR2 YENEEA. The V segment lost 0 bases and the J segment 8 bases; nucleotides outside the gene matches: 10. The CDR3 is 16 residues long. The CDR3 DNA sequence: TGTGCCAGCAGCTTAGAAGGGAAAGGGGGCTTCTATGAGCAGTTCTTC. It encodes CASSLEGKGGFYEQFF.

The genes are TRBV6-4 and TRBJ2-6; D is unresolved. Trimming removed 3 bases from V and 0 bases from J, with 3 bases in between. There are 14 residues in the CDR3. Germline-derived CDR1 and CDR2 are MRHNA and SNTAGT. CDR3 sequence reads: CASSDFSGANVLTF. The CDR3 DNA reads TGTGCCAGCAGTGATTTCTCTGGGGCCAACGTCCTGACTTTC.

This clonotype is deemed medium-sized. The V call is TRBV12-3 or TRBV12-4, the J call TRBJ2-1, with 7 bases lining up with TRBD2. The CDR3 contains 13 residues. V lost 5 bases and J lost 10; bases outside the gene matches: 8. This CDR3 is CASSITGTNEQFF. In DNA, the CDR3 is TGTGCCAGCAGTATTACCGGGACTAACGAGCAGTTCTTC.

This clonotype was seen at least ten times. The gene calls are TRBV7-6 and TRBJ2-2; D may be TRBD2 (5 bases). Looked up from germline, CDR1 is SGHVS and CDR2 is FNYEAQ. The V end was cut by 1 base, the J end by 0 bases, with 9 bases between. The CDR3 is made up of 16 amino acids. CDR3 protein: CASSLERAANTGELFF. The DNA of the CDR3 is TGTGCCAGCAGCTTAGAGAGGGCGGCGAACACCGGGGAGCTGTTTTTT.

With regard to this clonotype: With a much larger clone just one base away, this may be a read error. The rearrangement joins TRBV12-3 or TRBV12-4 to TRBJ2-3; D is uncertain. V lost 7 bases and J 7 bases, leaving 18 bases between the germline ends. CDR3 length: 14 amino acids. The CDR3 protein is CASTPQRSTYTQYF. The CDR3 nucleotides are TGTGCCAGCACTCCCCAGAGGAGTACATATACGCAGTATTTT.

CDR3 in amino acids: CASSPNRGGSSYNEQFF. Written as DNA, the CDR3 is TGTGCCAGCAGCCCGAACAGGGGGGGAAGCTCCTACAATGAGCAGTTCTTC. The V and J genes are TRBV9 and TRBJ2-1; D might be TRBD1 (8 bases). The V end lost 4 bases, the J end lost 0 bases, and 17 bases lay between the germline ends. Germline assignment: CDR1 SGDLS and CDR2 YYNGEE. CDR3 length: 17 residues.

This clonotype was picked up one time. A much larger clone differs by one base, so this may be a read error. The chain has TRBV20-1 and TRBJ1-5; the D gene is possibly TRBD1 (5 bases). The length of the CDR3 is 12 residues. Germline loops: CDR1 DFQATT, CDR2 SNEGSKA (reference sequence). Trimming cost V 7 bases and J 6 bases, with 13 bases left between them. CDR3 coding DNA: TGCAGTGTAGGACAAGGGGCTCAGCCCCAGCATTTT. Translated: CSVGQGAQPQHF.

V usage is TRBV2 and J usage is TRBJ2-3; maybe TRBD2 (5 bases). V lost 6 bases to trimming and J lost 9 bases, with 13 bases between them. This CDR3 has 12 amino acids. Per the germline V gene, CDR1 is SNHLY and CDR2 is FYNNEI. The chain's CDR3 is CASSLLGETQYF. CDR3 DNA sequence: TGTGCCAGCAGCCTACTAGGCGAAACGCAGTATTTT.

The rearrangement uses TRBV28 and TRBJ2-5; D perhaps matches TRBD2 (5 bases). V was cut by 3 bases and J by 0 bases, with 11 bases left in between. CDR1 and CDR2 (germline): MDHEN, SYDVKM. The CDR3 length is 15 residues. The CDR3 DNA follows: TGTGCCAGCAGTTTGAGCGGAACGTACCAAGAGACCCAGTACTTC. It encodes CASSLSGTYQETQYF.

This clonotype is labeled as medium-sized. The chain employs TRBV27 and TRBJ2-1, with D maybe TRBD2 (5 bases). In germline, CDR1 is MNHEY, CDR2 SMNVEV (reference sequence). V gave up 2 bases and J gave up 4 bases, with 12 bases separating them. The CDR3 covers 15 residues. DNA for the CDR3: TGTGCCAGCAGTTTAGGACTCCTCCATTACAATGAGCAGTTCTTC. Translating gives CASSLGLLHYNEQFF.

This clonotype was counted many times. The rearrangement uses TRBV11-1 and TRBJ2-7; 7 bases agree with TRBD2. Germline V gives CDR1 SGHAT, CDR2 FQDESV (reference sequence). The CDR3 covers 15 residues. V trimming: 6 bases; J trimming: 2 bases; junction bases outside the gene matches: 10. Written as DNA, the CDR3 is TGTGCCAGCAGAATAGCCCCGGGAGGCGCCTACGAGCAGTACTTC. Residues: CASRIAPGGAYEQYF.

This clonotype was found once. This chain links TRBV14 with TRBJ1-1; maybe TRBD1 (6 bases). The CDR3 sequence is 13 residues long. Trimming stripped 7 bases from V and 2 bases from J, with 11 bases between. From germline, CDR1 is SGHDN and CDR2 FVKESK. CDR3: CASNRQVNTEAFF. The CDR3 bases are TGTGCCAGCAATCGACAGGTCAACACTGAAGCTTTCTTT.

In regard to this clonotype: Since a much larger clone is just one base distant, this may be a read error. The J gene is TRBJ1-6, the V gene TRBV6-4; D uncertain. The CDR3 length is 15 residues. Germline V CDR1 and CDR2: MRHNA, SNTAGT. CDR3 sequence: CASSDKSSYNSTLHF. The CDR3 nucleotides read TGTGCCAGCAGTGATAAGAGCTCCTATAATTCAACCCTCCACTTT.

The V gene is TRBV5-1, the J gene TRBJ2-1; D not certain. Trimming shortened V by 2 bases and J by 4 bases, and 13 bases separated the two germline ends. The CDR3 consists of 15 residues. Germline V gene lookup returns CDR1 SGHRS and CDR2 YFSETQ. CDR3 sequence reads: CASSLGNTGYNEQFF. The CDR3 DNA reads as TGCGCCAGCAGCTTAGGGAATACCGGGTACAATGAGCAGTTCTTC. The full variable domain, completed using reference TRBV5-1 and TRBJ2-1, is KAGVTQTPRYLIKTRGQQVTLSCSPISGHRSVSWYQQTPGQGLQFLFEYFSETQRNKGNFPGRFSGRQFSNSRSEMNVSTLELGDSALYLCASSLGNTGYNEQFFGPGTRLTVL.

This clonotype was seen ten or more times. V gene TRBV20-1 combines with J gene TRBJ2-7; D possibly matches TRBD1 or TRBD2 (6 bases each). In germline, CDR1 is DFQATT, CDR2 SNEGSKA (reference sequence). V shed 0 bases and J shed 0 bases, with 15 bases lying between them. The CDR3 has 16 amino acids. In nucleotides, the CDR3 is TGCAGTGCTAGAGATTTTCGGGGGCAGAGCTCCTACGAGCAGTACTTC. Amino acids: CSARDFRGQSSYEQYF.

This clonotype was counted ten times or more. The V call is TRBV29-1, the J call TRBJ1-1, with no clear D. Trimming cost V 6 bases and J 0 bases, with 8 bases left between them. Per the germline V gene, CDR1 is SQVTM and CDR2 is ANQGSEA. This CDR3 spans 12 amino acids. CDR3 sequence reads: CSVTIMNTEAFF. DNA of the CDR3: TGCAGCGTCACGATTATGAACACTGAAGCTTTCTTT.

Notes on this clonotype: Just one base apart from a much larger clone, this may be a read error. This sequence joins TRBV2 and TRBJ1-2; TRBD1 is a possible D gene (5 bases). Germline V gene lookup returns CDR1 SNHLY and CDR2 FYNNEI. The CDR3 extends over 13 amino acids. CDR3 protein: CARSGGGNVGYTF. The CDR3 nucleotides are TGTGCCAGGAGTGGGGGGGGTAATGTTGGCTACACCTTC.

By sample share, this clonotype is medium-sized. In DNA form, the CDR3 reads TGTGCCAGCAGTTACTCGGATAGCGGGAGGGCCATCGAGCAGTACTTC. Residues: CASSYSDSGRAIEQYF. The V gene is TRBV6-5, the J gene TRBJ2-7, with 11 bases fitting TRBD2. Germline V gene data show CDR1 as MNHEY and CDR2 as SVGAGI. V gave up 0 bases and J gave up 6 bases; unmatched junction bases: 7. The CDR3 consists of 16 residues.

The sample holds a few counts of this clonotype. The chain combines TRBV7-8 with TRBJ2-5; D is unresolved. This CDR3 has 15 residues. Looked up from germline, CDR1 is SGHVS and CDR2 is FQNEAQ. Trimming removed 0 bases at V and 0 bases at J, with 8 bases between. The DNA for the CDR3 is TGTGCCAGCAGCTTAGCAGGAGTGTACCAAGAGACCCAGTACTTC. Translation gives CASSLAGVYQETQYF.

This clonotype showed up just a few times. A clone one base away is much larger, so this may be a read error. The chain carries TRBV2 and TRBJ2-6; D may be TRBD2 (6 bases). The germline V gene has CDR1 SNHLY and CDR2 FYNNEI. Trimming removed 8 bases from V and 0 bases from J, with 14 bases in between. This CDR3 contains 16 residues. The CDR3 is CASGEWRVSGANVLTF. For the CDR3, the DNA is TGTGCCAGCGGGGAGTGGAGGGTCTCTGGGGCCAACGTCCTGACTTTC.